The present TCR beta chain was sequenced within a study of OX40 agonist ivuxolimab in advanced cancers. Study-wide context: Dose-escalation cases comprised hepatocellular carcinoma, melanoma, renal cell or head and neck cancer.

In its sample, this clone was seen a few times. Trimming stripped 6 bases from V and 1 base from J, with 19 bases between. Germline V gene data show CDR1 as MRHNA and CDR2 as SNTAGT. CDR3 length: 17 amino acids. Sequencing used immunoSEQ multiplex PCR; TCRdb keeps in-frame clones, though not all of them. The table shows roughly 46,000 clones, with 87% occurring only once. This sequence joins TRBV6-4 and TRBJ2-1; the D gene is possibly TRBD2 (6 bases). Here the sequenced sample was CD4+ or CD8+ T cells sorted from blood, taken in a trial of the OX40 agonist ivuxolimab. The receptor was derived from an adult with an advanced solid tumor such as melanoma, head and neck, liver or kidney cancer. The CDR3 nucleotides are TGTGCCAGCAGCTACCTCCGGAGGGGCATTTCCTACAATGAGCAGTTCTTC. As protein: CASSYLRRGISYNEQFF.